A selection of T cell receptor beta chains follows, all from one sample in a study of CD8+ T cells in alopecia areata. Using immunoSEQ multiplex PCR, the repertoire was profiled, and TCRdb retains in-frame clones only, with some absent. The data contain 90,000 to 150,000 clones, around 53% of them singletons. Source: CD4+ T cells sorted from blood, taken at week 4, from a patient treated with tofacitinib. The source of these receptors is a human donor with alopecia areata. Each CDR3 is given with its conserved first and last residue. A D gene is named only where the DNA matches it firmly. A clone size is listed for some rows: how often the clone was seen (once, few, many), or a class if it is expanded.

CDR3 protein | CDR3 DNA | D gene | J gene | V gene | clone size
CASSLFRDDGYTF | TGTGCCAGCAGCTTGTTTAGGGATGATGGCTACACCTTC | . | TRBJ1-2 | TRBV5-4 | .
CASSDAGTVNYGYTF | TGTGCCAGCAGCGACGCCGGGACGGTTAACTATGGCTACACCTTC | . | TRBJ1-2 | TRBV9 | .
CASSQASSGAYEQYF | TGCGCCAGCAGCCAAGCTAGCTCGGGAGCCTACGAGCAGTACTTC | . | TRBJ2-7 | TRBV4-1 | .
CSVHTGTPNYGYTF | TGCAGCGTTCACACCGGGACTCCGAACTATGGCTACACCTTC | . | TRBJ1-2 | TRBV29-1 | .
CSVVRDYPETQYF | TGCAGCGTTGTCAGGGACTACCCGGAGACCCAGTACTTC | TRBD2 | TRBJ2-5 | TRBV29-1 | .
CSVERNTGELFF | TGCAGCGTTGAGCGTAACACCGGGGAGCTGTTTTTT | . | TRBJ2-2 | TRBV29-1 | .
CASSETEYQPQHF | TGTGCCAGCAGTGAGACAGAGTATCAGCCCCAGCATTTT | . | TRBJ1-5 | TRBV2 | once
CAWSVLGNTEAFF | TGTGCCTGGAGTGTCTTGGGGAACACTGAAGCTTTCTTT | . | TRBJ1-1 | TRBV30 | .
CASSFDRGKLFF | TGTGCCAGCAGCTTCGACCGGGGAAAACTGTTTTTT | . | TRBJ1-4 | TRBV7-9 | .
CASSLDYPRRGTGELFF | TGTGCCAGCAGCTTAGACTACCCCCGAAGAGGCACCGGGGAGCTGTTTTTT | . | TRBJ2-2 | TRBV11-2 | .
CSANGASGEQYF | TGCAGCGCCAACGGGGCCTCGGGGGAGCAGTACTTC | . | TRBJ2-7 | TRBV29-1 | few
CASTGQSIQYF | TGTGCCAGCACTGGACAGTCGATTCAGTACTTC | . | TRBJ2-4 | TRBV25-1 | .
CASSLGGRGETQYF | TGTGCCAGCAGCTTGGGGGGGAGGGGAGAGACCCAGTACTTC | TRBD2 | TRBJ2-5 | TRBV7-8 | few
CASSRDRGGETQYF | TGTGCCAGCAGCCGGGACAGGGGCGGAGAGACCCAGTACTTC | TRBD1 | TRBJ2-5 | TRBV11-1 | .
CASRRSGLDTQYF | TGTGCCAGCCGGAGGTCAGGACTCGATACGCAGTATTTT | . | TRBJ2-3 | TRBV28 | .
CASSLDGTFVYTF | TGTGCCAGCAGCTTAGATGGGACGTTCGTCTACACCTTC | . | TRBJ1-2 | TRBV5-6 | few
CASSMYTNYGGYTF | TGTGCCAGTAGTATGTACACCAACTATGGCGGCTACACCTTC | . | TRBJ1-2 | TRBV19 | many
CASSLDGERPQHF | TGCGCCAGCAGCTTGGACGGGGAGAGGCCCCAGCATTTT | . | TRBJ1-5 | TRBV5-1 | .
CATSRDSYGYTF | TGTGCCACCAGCAGAGATTCGTATGGCTACACCTTC | . | TRBJ1-2 | TRBV15 | .
CASSRTGTSGAKVADTQYF | TGCGCCAGCAGCAGGACCGGGACTAGCGGGGCCAAGGTAGCAGATACGCAGTATTTT | TRBD2 | TRBJ2-3 | TRBV4-1 | few
CASRGGATDTQYF | TGTGCCAGCAGGGGGGGGGCCACAGATACGCAGTATTTT | . | TRBJ2-3 | TRBV25-1 | .
CASSVSPAGAEKLFF | TGTGCCAGCAGCGTCTCTCCAGCGGGGGCCGAAAAACTGTTTTTT | . | TRBJ1-4 | TRBV9 | .
CASSLDSNQPQHF | TGTGCCAGCAGCTTGGATTCGAATCAGCCCCAGCATTTT | . | TRBJ1-5 | TRBV7-9 | once
CASGGQSNQPQHF | TGTGCCAGCGGGGGACAGAGCAATCAGCCCCAGCATTTT | TRBD1 | TRBJ1-5 | TRBV27 | many
CASSRNREETQYF | TGTGCCAGTAGTAGAAACCGAGAGGAGACCCAGTACTTC | . | TRBJ2-5 | TRBV19 | .
CASRAGSTDTQYF | TGCGCCAGCAGAGCGGGGAGCACAGATACGCAGTATTTT | TRBD2 | TRBJ2-3 | TRBV5-1 | .